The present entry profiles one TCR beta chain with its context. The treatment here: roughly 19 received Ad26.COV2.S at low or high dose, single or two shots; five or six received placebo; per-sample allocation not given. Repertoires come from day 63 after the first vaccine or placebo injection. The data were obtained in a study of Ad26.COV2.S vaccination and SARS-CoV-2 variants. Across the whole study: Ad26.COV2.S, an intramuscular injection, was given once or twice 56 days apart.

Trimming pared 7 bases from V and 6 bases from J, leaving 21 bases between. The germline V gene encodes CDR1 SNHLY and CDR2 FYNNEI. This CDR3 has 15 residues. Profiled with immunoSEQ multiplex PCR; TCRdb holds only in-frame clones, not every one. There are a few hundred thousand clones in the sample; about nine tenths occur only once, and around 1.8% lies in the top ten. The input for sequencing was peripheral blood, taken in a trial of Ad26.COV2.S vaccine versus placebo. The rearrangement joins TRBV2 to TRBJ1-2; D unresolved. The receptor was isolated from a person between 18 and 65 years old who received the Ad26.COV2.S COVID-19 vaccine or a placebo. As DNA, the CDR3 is TGTGCCAGCAACGTAGACTGGGAATGGAAGAATGGCTACACCTTC. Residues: CASNVDWEWKNGYTF.